This T cell receptor (beta chain) was recovered during a study of blood T cells in healthy people across ages. Turning to the study itself: Capture via template switching afforded approximately one barcoded beta molecule per two T cells. Study-level points and caveats: Per million T cells, TCR beta diversity dropped roughly linearly as age increased.

Germline V gene data show CDR1 as DFQATT and CDR2 as SNEGSKA (reference sequence). V trimming: 0 bases; J trimming: 10 bases; junction bases outside the gene matches: 6. This CDR3 region has 14 residues. PBMCs numbering at least 7 million were isolated per sample. With a J-beta primer mix and a sample-barcoded 5' primer, a second PCR ran about 7 to 12 cycles. TCRdb analysed the 5' RACE reads with MiXCR anew, one entry per CDR3 protein. The sample includes fewer than 900,000 distinct CDR3 sequences, approximately 50% of them seen just once. As to this clonotype: Its antigen is currently unknown.

This TCR derives from a woman aged 60-70 years in good health. The sample comprised blood. The J gene is TRBJ1-6, the V gene TRBV20-1, with 7 positions matching TRBD1. The CDR3 DNA follows: TGCAGTGCTAGAGACAGGAGGGGGCTATCACCCCTCCACTTT. It codes for CSARDRRGLSPLHF.